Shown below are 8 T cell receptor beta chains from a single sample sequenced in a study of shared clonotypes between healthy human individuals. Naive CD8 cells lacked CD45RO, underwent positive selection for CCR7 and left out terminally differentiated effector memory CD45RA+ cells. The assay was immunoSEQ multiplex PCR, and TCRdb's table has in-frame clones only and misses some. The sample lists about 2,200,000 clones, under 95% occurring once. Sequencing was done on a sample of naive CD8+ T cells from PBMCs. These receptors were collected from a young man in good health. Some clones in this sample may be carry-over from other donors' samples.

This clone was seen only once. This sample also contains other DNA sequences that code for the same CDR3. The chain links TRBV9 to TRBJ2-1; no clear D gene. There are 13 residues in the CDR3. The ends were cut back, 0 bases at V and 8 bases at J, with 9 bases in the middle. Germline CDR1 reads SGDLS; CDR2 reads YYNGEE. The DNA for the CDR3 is TGTGCCAGCAGCGTAGGTACTACTTATGAGCAGTTCTTC. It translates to CASSVGTTYEQFF.

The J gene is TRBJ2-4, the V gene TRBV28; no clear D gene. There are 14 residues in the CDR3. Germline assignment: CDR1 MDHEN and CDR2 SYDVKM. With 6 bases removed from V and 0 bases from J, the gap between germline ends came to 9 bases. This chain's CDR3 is CASSRPVAKNIQYF. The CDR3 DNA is TGTGCCAGCAGCCGCCCAGTAGCCAAAAACATTCAGTACTTC.

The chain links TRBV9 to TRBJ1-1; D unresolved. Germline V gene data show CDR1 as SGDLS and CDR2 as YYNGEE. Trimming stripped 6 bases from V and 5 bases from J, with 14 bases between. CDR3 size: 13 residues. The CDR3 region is CASKGIEGTEAFF. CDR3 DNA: TGTGCCAGCAAGGGTATCGAAGGGACTGAAGCTTTCTTT.

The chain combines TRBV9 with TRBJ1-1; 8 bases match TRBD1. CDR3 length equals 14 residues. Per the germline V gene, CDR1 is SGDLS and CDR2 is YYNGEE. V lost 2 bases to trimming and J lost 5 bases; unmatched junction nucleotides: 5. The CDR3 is CASSVTGGRTEAFF. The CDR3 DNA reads TGTGCCAGCAGCGTTACAGGGGGAAGGACTGAAGCTTTCTTT.

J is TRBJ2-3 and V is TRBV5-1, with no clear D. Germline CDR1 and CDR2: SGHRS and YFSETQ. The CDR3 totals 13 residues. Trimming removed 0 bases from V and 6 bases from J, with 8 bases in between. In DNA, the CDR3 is TGCGCCAGCAGCTTGGGCCTTGGGGATACGCAGTATTTT. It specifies CASSLGLGDTQYF.

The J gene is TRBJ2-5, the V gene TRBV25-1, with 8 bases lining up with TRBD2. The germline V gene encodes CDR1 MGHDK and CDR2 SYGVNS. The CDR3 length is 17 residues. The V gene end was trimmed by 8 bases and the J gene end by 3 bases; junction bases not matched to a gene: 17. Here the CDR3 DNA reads TGTGCCAGCTCCCGGGGGGGCGCTGGGGTTTTTGAAGAGACCCAGTACTTC. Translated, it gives CASSRGGAGVFEETQYF. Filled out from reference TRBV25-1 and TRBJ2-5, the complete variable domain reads EADIYQTPRYLVIGTGKKITLECSQTMGHDKMYWYQQDPGMELHLIHYSYGVNSTEKGDLSSESTVSRIRTEHFPLTLESARPSHTSQYLCASSRGGAGVFEETQYFGPGTRLLVL.

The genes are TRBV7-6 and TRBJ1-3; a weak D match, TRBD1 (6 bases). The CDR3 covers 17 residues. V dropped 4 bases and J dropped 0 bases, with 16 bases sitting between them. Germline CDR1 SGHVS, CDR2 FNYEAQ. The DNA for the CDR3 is TGTGCCAGCAGCTCCTCCACAGGGTTGAGCTCTGGAAACACCATATATTTT. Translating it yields CASSSSTGLSSGNTIYF.

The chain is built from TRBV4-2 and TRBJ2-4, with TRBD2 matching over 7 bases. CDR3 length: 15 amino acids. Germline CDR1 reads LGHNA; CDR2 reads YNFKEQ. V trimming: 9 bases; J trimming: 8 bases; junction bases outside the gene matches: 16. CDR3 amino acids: CASGASGPKGYIQYF. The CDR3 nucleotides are TGTGCCAGTGGGGCTAGCGGACCGAAAGGGTACATTCAGTACTTC.